This T cell receptor beta chain was captured by sequencing in a study of blood T cell repertoires in COVID-19. Whole-study context: The study drew acute and convalescent COVID-19 samples from the United States, Italy and Spain.

Germline V gene data show CDR1 as SQVTM and CDR2 as ANQGSEA. This CDR3 has 16 amino acids. V lost 1 base and J lost 5; bases outside the gene matches: 11. As processed by the authors: Nucleated cell number was recorded as an estimate derived from reference gene primer amplification. Assay used: immunoSEQ multiplex PCR; TCRdb lists only in-frame clones, some missing. V, J and clone size were drawn from that table, and D and trimming were deduced from the DNA. The sample shows roughly 170,000 clones, 85% to 90% of them seen only once. The receptor's source is a man in his 70s with active or convalescent COVID-19. V gene TRBV29-1 combines with J gene TRBJ2-1; 7 bases align to TRBD2. Material: peripheral blood. CDR3 in DNA: TGCAGCGTTGAAGCCCCCGGTGCGGGAGCCCACAATGAGCAGTTCTTC. It is translated as CSVEAPGAGAHNEQFF.